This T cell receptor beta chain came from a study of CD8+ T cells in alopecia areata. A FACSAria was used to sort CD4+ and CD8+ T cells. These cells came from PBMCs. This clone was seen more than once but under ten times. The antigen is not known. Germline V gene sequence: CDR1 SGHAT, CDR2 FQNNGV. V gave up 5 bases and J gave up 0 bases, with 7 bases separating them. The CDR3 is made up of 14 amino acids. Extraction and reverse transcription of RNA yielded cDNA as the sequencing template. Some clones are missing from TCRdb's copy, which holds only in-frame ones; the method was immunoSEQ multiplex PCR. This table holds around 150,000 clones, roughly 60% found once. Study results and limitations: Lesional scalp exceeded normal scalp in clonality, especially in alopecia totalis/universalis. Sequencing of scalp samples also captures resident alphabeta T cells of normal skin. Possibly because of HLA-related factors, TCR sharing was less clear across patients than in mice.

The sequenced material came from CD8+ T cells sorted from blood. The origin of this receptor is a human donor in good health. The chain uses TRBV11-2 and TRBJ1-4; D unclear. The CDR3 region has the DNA TGTGCCAGCAGCGAAGACCCAACTAATGAAAAACTGTTTTTT. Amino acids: CASSEDPTNEKLFF.